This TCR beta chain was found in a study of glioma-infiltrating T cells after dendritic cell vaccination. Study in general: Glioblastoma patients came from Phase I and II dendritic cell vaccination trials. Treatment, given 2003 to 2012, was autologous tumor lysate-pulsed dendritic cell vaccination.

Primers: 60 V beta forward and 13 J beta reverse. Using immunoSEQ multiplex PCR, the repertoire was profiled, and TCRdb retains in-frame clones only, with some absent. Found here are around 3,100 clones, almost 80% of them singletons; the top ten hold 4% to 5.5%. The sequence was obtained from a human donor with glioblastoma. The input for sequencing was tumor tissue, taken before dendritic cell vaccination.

The CDR3: CASSFAGGGSYEQYF. CDR3 DNA: TGTGCCAGCAGCTTTGCCGGGGGAGGCTCCTACGAGCAGTACTTC. This chain joins TRBV7-2 and TRBJ2-7, with D perhaps TRBD2 (6 bases). CDR1 and CDR2 (germline): SGHTA, FQGNSA. The CDR3 totals 15 residues. V lost 3 bases and J lost 0, with 12 bases in between.